A single sample is the source of the 10 T cell receptor beta chains below, sequenced in a study of cytomegalovirus exposure and HLA in healthy donors. Both 60 Vbeta primers and 13 Jbeta primers went into the PCR. Using immunoSEQ multiplex PCR, the repertoire was profiled, and TCRdb retains in-frame clones only, with some absent. The sample records some 160,000 clones, approximately 83% being singletons. Specimen: PBMCs. These receptors originate from a woman aged 18-29 years in good health and CMV-seronegative.

The chain is built from TRBV15 and TRBJ1-5; D unclear. Trimming pared 1 base from V and 2 bases from J, leaving 12 bases between. This CDR3 comprises 16 residues. Germline CDR1 LNHNV, CDR2 YYDKDF (reference sequence). DNA for the CDR3: TGTGCCACCAGCAGAGCTGGGAGTGGAGGCAATCAGCCCCAGCATTTT. Translation gives CATSRAGSGGNQPQHF.

Concerning this clone itself: Distinct nucleotide sequences in the sample also encode this CDR3. The chain links TRBV9 to TRBJ1-2; D ambiguous. The CDR3 is 14 residues long. Germline V gene lookup returns CDR1 SGDLS and CDR2 YYNGEE. The germline V and J ends were trimmed by 0 bases and 4 bases, with 10 bases remaining between them. In DNA form, the CDR3 reads TGTGCCAGCAGCGTAGGAGCAGGTGCCTATGGCTACACCTTC. Residues: CASSVGAGAYGYTF.

The chain is built from TRBV6-1 and TRBJ1-2, with a possible D match to TRBD1 (6 bases). CDR1 and CDR2 (germline): MNHNS, SASEGT. Trimming removed 3 bases from V and 4 bases from J, with 18 bases in between. The CDR3 is 16 residues long. This CDR3 reads CASSENWEGGGYGYTF. The CDR3 nucleotides read TGTGCCAGCAGTGAGAATTGGGAGGGGGGAGGCTATGGCTACACCTTC.

This sequence joins TRBV30 and TRBJ2-7; 7 bases align to TRBD1. The CDR3 sequence is 14 residues long. Germline CDR1 and CDR2: GTSNPN and SVGIG (reference sequence). J gave up 2 bases and V 7 bases, and 11 bases lay outside the gene matches. Written as DNA, the CDR3 is TGTGCCTTAGCAAAGACAGGGTCTCCCTACGAGCAGTACTTC. Translation: CALAKTGSPYEQYF.

V gene TRBV28 combines with J gene TRBJ2-1; no definite D call. Looked up from germline, CDR1 is MDHEN and CDR2 is SYDVKM. Deletions cut 2 bases from V and 5 bases from J, with 13 bases between. The CDR3 spans 15 residues. The CDR3 DNA is TGTGCCAGCAGTTTAGGAGCGCCCCCAGACAATGAGCAGTTCTTC. Protein product: CASSLGAPPDNEQFF.

This clone appeared once. The CDR3 nucleotides are TGTGCCTGGACTATCCGGGATCCCGACTACACCTTC. Translation: CAWTIRDPDYTF. This chain links TRBV30 with TRBJ1-2, with unresolved D. Looked up from germline, CDR1 is GTSNPN and CDR2 is SVGIG (reference sequence). CDR3 length: 12 amino acids. Trimming pared 4 bases from V and 10 bases from J, leaving 16 bases between.

The V call is TRBV6-5, the J call TRBJ1-5, with D tentatively TRBD1 (6 bases). Germline loops: CDR1 MNHEY, CDR2 SVGAGI. V lost 4 bases and J 0 bases, leaving 13 bases between the germline ends. The CDR3 sequence is 16 residues long. In DNA, the CDR3 is TGTGCCAGCAGTTTACAGGGAACTTATAGCAATCAGCCCCAGCATTTT. This gives the protein CASSLQGTYSNQPQHF.

The chain uses TRBV6-1 and TRBJ1-5; a possible D gene is TRBD1 (5 bases). Germline CDR1 MNHNS, CDR2 SASEGT. The CDR3 is 20 residues long. V lost 2 bases, J lost 0 bases, and 23 bases lay in between. The CDR3 DNA reads as TGTGCCAGCAGTGAACGGTTCTGGGGGTTGAGGGAGGTTAGCAATCAGCCCCAGCATTTT. Protein product: CASSERFWGLREVSNQPQHF.

V gene TRBV5-1 combines with J gene TRBJ1-4, with D possibly being TRBD1 (6 bases). CDR1 is SGHRS and CDR2 is YFSETQ in the germline V gene. V was trimmed by 1 base and J by 4 bases, leaving 14 bases between them. The CDR3 contains 16 residues. The CDR3 reads CASSLYGQSNNEKLFF. In DNA form, the CDR3 reads TGCGCCAGCAGCTTGTACGGACAGTCCAATAATGAAAAACTGTTTTTT.

V is TRBV18 and J is TRBJ2-3; 9 bases agree with TRBD2. Germline values: CDR1 KGHSH, CDR2 LQKENI. The CDR3 loop spans 20 amino acids. Unmatched junction bases numbered 17, after V lost 2 bases and J lost 2 bases. The CDR3 coding sequence is TGTGCCAGCTCACCAACAAAGGGAGTAGCGGGGGAGAAATACACAGATACGCAGTATTTT. This gives the protein CASSPTKGVAGEKYTDTQYF.